Many counts were recorded for the clone carrying this T cell receptor beta chain. From the RACE reads, TCRdb called clonotypes with MiXCR, one entry per CDR3 protein. The sample shows more than 100,000 distinct CDR3 sequences, around 13% of them seen only once. This sample was taken from a study of human T cells and chemical hapten exposure. In the study overall: The scalp of each patient received a weekly diphenylcyclopropenone dose for the full roughly 23-week study.

Noted time point: patch test 1, 2 weeks after DPC sensitization. Noted treatment: therapeutic diphenylcyclopropenone sensitization with weekly scalp DPC. The CDR3 is 12 amino acids. The germline CDR1 and CDR2 sequences are SGHVS and FNYEAQ. Trimming removed 2 bases from V and 6 bases from J, with 5 bases in between. This sample comprised whole blood, obtained in connection with sensitization to the hapten diphenylcyclopropenone (DPC). V usage is TRBV7-6 and J usage is TRBJ2-1, with D tentatively TRBD1 (5 bases). The source is a man younger than 35 with alopecia areata. Some clones in this sample may be carry-over from other donors' samples. Here the CDR3 reads CASSLRGNEQFF. The CDR3 DNA reads as TGTGCCAGCAGCTTAAGGGGCAATGAGCAGTTCTTC.